These T cell receptor beta chains were read from a single sample in a study of T cells in Graves' hyperthyroidism and ophthalmopathy. One entry per CDR3 protein, called by TCRdb with MiXCR from the multiplex PCR reads. The data contain 500,000 to 650,000 distinct CDR3 sequences, approximately 20% of them seen just once; the ten biggest clones take up around 50%. Sequencing used blood. The receptors shown here come from a man between 35 and 55 years old with Graves' ophthalmopathy. The CDR3 runs from the conserved cysteine through the conserved F or W. The order of the fields is J gene, V gene, clone size, D gene, CDR3 protein, CDR3 DNA. D genes are given only for firm matches. Only some rows state a clone size, as once, few, many or a class for expanded clones.

>TRBJ2-5|TRBV4-1|NA|NA
CASSQAQKQETQYF
TGCGCCAGCAGCCAAGCACAGAAACAAGAGACCCAGTACTTC
>TRBJ1-1|TRBV2|NA|TRBD1
CASVADRDTEAFF
TGTGCCAGCGTGGCGGACAGGGATACTGAAGCTTTCTTT
>TRBJ2-7|TRBV4-1|once|TRBD1
CASSPRQGAVWEQYF
TGCGCCAGCAGCCCACGGCAGGGGGCGGTTTGGGAGCAGTACTTC
>TRBJ1-2|TRBV5-1|few|TRBD1
CASSPRPGTGGYTF
TGCGCCAGCAGCCCTCGTCCCGGGACAGGGGGCTACACCTTC
>TRBJ2-5|TRBV6-1|NA|NA
CASSEVQGPETQYF
TGTGCCAGCAGTGAAGTCCAGGGTCCGGAGACCCAGTACTTC
>TRBJ1-1|TRBV29-1|NA|NA
CSGRVNTEAFF
TGCAGCGGTAGGGTGAACACTGAAGCTTTCTTT
>TRBJ2-2|TRBV5-1|few|TRBD1
CASSSTGTGIFTGELFF
TGCGCCAGCAGCTCGACCGGGACAGGGATCTTCACCGGGGAGCTGTTTTTT
>TRBJ2-7|TRBV7-8|NA|NA
CAQTQPGPGSEQYF
TGTGCCCAGACCCAGCCAGGGCCAGGGTCCGAGCAGTACTTC
>TRBJ2-5|TRBV3-1|few|TRBD2
CASSSFLAGGLETQYF
TGTGCCAGCAGCTCCTTCCTAGCGGGGGGGCTGGAGACCCAGTACTTC
>TRBJ2-1|TRBV20-1|NA|NA
CSEGGVPYNEQFF
TGCAGTGAGGGGGGTGTGCCCTACAATGAGCAGTTCTTC
>TRBJ2-1|TRBV6-2/TRBV6-3|few|NA
CASSYAGREVTNSYNEQFF
TGTGCCAGCAGTTACGCTGGGCGAGAAGTCACCAACTCCTACAATGAGCAGTTCTTC
>TRBJ2-1|TRBV7-9|many|NA
CASSLRQGAYNEQFF
TGTGCCAGCAGCTTACGGCAGGGCGCTTACAATGAGCAGTTCTTC
>TRBJ1-6|TRBV11-2|NA|TRBD1
CASSWDRSSYNSPLHF
TGTGCCAGCAGCTGGGACAGGAGCTCCTATAATTCACCCCTCCACTTT
>TRBJ1-2|TRBV6-5|NA|NA
CASSSNHGYTF
TGTGCCAGCAGTTCTAACCATGGCTACACCTTC
>TRBJ2-7|TRBV12-3/TRBV12-4|many|NA
CASSRTGLGREQYF
TGTGCCAGCAGCAGAACAGGGTTAGGCCGCGAGCAGTACTTC
>TRBJ1-1|TRBV4-2|few|NA
CASSQEFDIRTSNTEAFF
TGTGCCAGCAGCCAAGAATTCGATATACGGACGTCGAACACTGAAGCTTTCTTT
>TRBJ2-3|TRBV28|many|NA
CASTLTGANTQYF
TGTGCCAGCACTCTAACTGGGGCAAATACGCAGTATTTT
>TRBJ2-1|TRBV6-2/TRBV6-3|many|TRBD2
CASSYSRTSKLYEQFF
TGTGCCAGCAGTTACTCTAGGACTAGTAAGCTCTATGAGCAGTTCTTC
>TRBJ2-5|TRBV6-1|NA|NA
CASRVGWSGETQYF
TGTGCCAGCAGGGTGGGGTGGTCGGGAGAGACCCAGTACTTC
>TRBJ2-1|TRBV5-6|many|NA
CASSPRRRSGQFF
TGTGCCAGCAGCCCCCGGCGACGATCGGGGCAGTTCTTC
>TRBJ2-7|TRBV6-6|many|TRBD1
CASSYPQGATLSYEQYF
TGTGCCAGCAGTTACCCGCAGGGGGCGACCCTCTCCTACGAGCAGTACTTC
>TRBJ2-1|TRBV7-8|NA|NA
CASSWGLVYEQFF
TGTGCCAGCAGCTGGGGCCTTGTCTACGAGCAGTTCTTC
>TRBJ2-5|TRBV7-3|NA|TRBD2
CASSSGTSLKETQYF
TGTGCCAGCAGCTCCGGGACTAGCCTGAAAGAGACCCAGTACTTC
>TRBJ2-6|TRBV7-9|once|NA
CASSSPTAGQRGSGANVLTF
TGTGCCAGCAGCTCACCAACGGCAGGGCAGCGTGGTTCTGGGGCCAACGTCCTGACTTTC
>TRBJ2-7|TRBV7-3|once|NA
CASSRTDYNYEQYF
TGTGCCAGTAGCCGGACAGATTATAACTACGAGCAGTACTTC
>TRBJ1-4|TRBV2|few|NA
CASGKGPPNEKLFF
TGTGCCAGCGGAAAGGGACCCCCTAATGAAAAACTGTTTTTT
>TRBJ1-1|TRBV7-9|many|NA
CASLQGILNTEAFF
TGTGCCAGCCTGCAGGGAATATTGAACACTGAAGCTTTCTTT
>TRBJ2-1|TRBV20-1|many|NA
CSARDTGGIEQFF
TGCAGTGCTAGAGATACGGGCGGGATCGAGCAGTTCTTC
>TRBJ2-1|TRBV3-1|many|TRBD2
CASSPTSGRNYEQFF
TGTGCCAGCAGCCCGACTAGCGGGAGGAACTATGAGCAGTTCTTC
>TRBJ2-1|TRBV20-1|NA|TRBD1
CSAINQGANKFF
TGCAGTGCTATCAACCAGGGGGCGAATAAGTTCTTC
>TRBJ1-2|TRBV7-9|NA|NA
CASSLAGKHYGYTF
TGTGCCAGCAGCTTAGCAGGGAAACACTATGGCTACACCTTC
>TRBJ2-3|TRBV11-2|many|TRBD1
CASSGQGNTQYF
TGTGCCAGCAGCGGACAGGGGAATACGCAGTATTTT
>TRBJ1-2|TRBV29-1|few|NA
CSVEDGQLSNYGYTF
TGCAGCGTTGAAGATGGCCAGCTATCTAACTATGGCTACACCTTC
>TRBJ1-1|TRBV15|NA|NA
CATYNGAEAFF
TGTGCCACCTATAACGGAGCTGAAGCTTTCTTT
>TRBJ2-2|TRBV4-1|NA|NA
CASSQDWDAGELFF
TGCGCCAGCAGCCAAGATTGGGATGCCGGGGAGCTGTTTTTT
>TRBJ2-5|TRBV9|NA|NA
CASSVRGGTGARETQYF
TGTGCCAGCAGCGTGAGGGGGGGGACGGGGGCGCGAGAGACCCAGTACTTC
>TRBJ2-1|TRBV3-1|NA|TRBD1
CASSQGGRGRENEQFF
TGTGCCAGCAGCCAAGGTGGCAGGGGGCGCGAAAATGAGCAGTTCTTC
>TRBJ2-7|TRBV5-4|few|TRBD2
CASSWDGGLASYEQYF
TGTGCCAGCAGCTGGGACGGCGGACTAGCATCCTACGAGCAGTACTTC
>TRBJ2-1|TRBV11-2|few|NA
CASSIVADAYNEQFF
TGTGCCAGTAGTATCGTAGCGGACGCCTACAATGAGCAGTTCTTC
>TRBJ1-5|TRBV20-1|many|NA
CSASRDPQAPQHF
TGCAGTGCTAGCCGGGACCCTCAAGCGCCCCAGCATTTT
>TRBJ2-5|TRBV20-1|many|NA
CSARKVGRQETQYF
TGCAGTGCTAGGAAGGTAGGGCGGCAAGAGACCCAGTACTTC
>TRBJ1-1|TRBV9|NA|NA
CASSVMAAPHTEAFF
TGTGCCAGCAGCGTAATGGCAGCTCCGCACACTGAAGCTTTCTTT
>TRBJ2-7|TRBV6-2/TRBV6-3|NA|TRBD2
CASSRLAHEQYF
TGTGCCAGCAGTCGACTAGCACACGAGCAGTACTTC
>TRBJ2-1|TRBV20-1|NA|NA
CSARDWTTDYNGQFF
TGCAGTGCTAGAGATTGGACAACCGATTACAATGGGCAGTTCTTC
>TRBJ2-7|TRBV10-3|NA|NA
CAIRPEGWYEQYF
TGTGCCATCAGGCCGGAGGGGTGGTACGAGCAGTACTTC
>TRBJ2-5|TRBV20-1|NA|NA
CSATGQLQETQYF
TGCAGTGCTACCGGGCAGCTTCAAGAGACCCAGTACTTC
>TRBJ1-6|TRBV19|NA|NA
CASSNGRRGWDSPLHF
TGTGCCAGTAGTAATGGGCGACGGGGGTGGGATTCACCCCTCCACTTT
>TRBJ2-7|TRBV6-1|many|TRBD2
CASSPIAGGPDEQYF
TGTGCCAGCAGCCCAATAGCGGGGGGGCCAGACGAGCAGTACTTC
>TRBJ2-2|TRBV7-3|many|NA
CASSLDRLVTGELFF
TGTGCCAGCAGCTTAGACAGGCTAGTAACCGGGGAGCTGTTTTTT
>TRBJ1-1|TRBV11-2|once|NA
CASSLEYMNTEAFF
TGTGCCAGCAGCTTAGAATATATGAACACTGAAGCTTTCTTT
>TRBJ1-1|TRBV5-6|many|TRBD1
CASSPEGAGTVLGVAEAFF
TGTGCCAGCAGCCCGGAGGGGGCCGGGACTGTTCTGGGAGTCGCTGAAGCTTTCTTT